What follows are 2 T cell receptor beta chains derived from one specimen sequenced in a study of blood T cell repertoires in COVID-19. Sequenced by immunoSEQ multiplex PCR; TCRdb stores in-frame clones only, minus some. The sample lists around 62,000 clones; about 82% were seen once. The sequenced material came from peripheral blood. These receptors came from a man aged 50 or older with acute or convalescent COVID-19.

CDR3 DNA: TGTGCCAGTTTTAGCGGAGGAGAGATCGATGAGCAGTTCTTC. This encodes CASFSGGEIDEQFF. This rearrangement joins TRBV19 to TRBJ2-1; possibly TRBD2 for D (6 bases). The CDR3 spans 14 residues. Germline loops: CDR1 LNHDA, CDR2 SQIVND (reference sequence). V was shortened by 8 bases and J by 8 bases, with 19 bases between the two germline ends.

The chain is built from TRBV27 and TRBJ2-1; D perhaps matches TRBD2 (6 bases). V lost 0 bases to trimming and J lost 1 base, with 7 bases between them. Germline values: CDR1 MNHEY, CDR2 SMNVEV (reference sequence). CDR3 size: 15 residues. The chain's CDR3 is CASSLSRGSYNEQFF. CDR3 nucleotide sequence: TGTGCCAGCAGTTTATCGCGGGGATCCTACAATGAGCAGTTCTTC.